This T cell receptor (beta chain) was sequenced in a study of T cells in Graves' hyperthyroidism and ophthalmopathy. Background on the study: Peripheral blood was drawn at first diagnosis, prior to all treatment. Overall study results and limits: Blood also showed most of the thyroid clonotypes that were expanded above 0.001.

TCR beta CDR3 regions were amplified from RNA transcripts. An initial round of RT-PCR targeting the TCR CDR3 relied on the HTBI primer set. TCRdb used MiXCR to reprocess the multiplex PCR reads, holding one entry per CDR3 protein. This sample has about half a million distinct CDR3 sequences, with 15% to 20% found just once. This clonotype came up many times. Its cognate antigen is unknown. The V end lost 5 bases, the J end lost 3 bases, and 23 bases lay between the germline ends. CDR1 is MNHNS, CDR2 SASEGT, per germline. The CDR3 has 17 residues. Ophthalmopathy cases met thresholds of Clinical Activity Score at least 3, NOSPECS grade at least 4 and duration under 3 months.

This sequence was found in a young woman with Graves' ophthalmopathy. The chain is built from TRBV6-1 and TRBJ2-7, with a tentative D call TRBD1 (6 bases). The material sequenced was blood. CDR3 nucleotide sequence: TGTGCCAGCAGTACGACCTCCGTAGGGACAAGCATCTACGAGCAGTACTTC. This encodes CASSTTSVGTSIYEQYF.